The 28 T cell receptor beta chains below come from one sample, sequenced in a study of blood T cell repertoires in COVID-19. Sequenced by immunoSEQ multiplex PCR; TCRdb stores in-frame clones only, minus some. Of roughly 200,000 clones in the sample, approximately 90% were seen once. Input material: PBMCs or T cells enriched from blood (not recorded which). The receptors come from a young man who had recovered from COVID-19.

The rearrangement links TRBV3-1 (or the pseudogene TRBV3-2) to TRBJ2-7; 7 nucleotides align to TRBD2. Germline assignment: CDR1 LGHDT and CDR2 YNNKEL (reference sequence). This CDR3 region has 15 residues. The trim removed 0 bases at V and 1 base at J, leaving 3 bases unmatched. As DNA, the CDR3 is TGTGCCAGCAGCCAAGATTGGCGGGGGTCCTACGAGCAGTACTTC. Translating gives CASSQDWRGSYEQYF.

In this sample, this clone turned up a few times. This chain connects TRBV18 to TRBJ1-4; no clear D. Germline lookup yields CDR1 KGHSH and CDR2 LQKENI. V gave up 2 bases and J gave up 7 bases, with 11 bases separating them. The CDR3 runs 14 residues. CDR3 amino acids: CASSPEPGGEKLFF. Written as DNA, the CDR3 is TGTGCCAGCTCACCAGAGCCCGGCGGTGAAAAACTGTTTTTT.

The rearrangement links TRBV6-5 to TRBJ1-1; D might be TRBD1 (6 bases). V was cut by 6 bases and J by 4 bases, with 18 bases left in between. The CDR3 consists of 15 residues. The germline gives CDR1 MNHEY, CDR2 SVGAGI. This chain's CDR3 is CASSPIGQGITEAFF. CDR3 coding DNA: TGTGCCAGCAGCCCCATCGGGCAGGGGATCACTGAAGCTTTCTTT.

The V gene is TRBV30, the J gene TRBJ1-5, with D uncertain. CDR3 length: 13 residues. Germline lookup yields CDR1 GTSNPN and CDR2 SVGIG (reference sequence). V gave up 0 bases and J gave up 6 bases, with 9 bases separating them. The CDR3 DNA sequence: TGTGCCTGGAGTGTTGAGGAGGGTCAGCCCCAGCATTTT. This sequence encodes CAWSVEEGQPQHF.

The genes are TRBV9 and TRBJ2-3, with 7 bases fitting TRBD1. Germline V gene sequence: CDR1 SGDLS, CDR2 YYNGEE. CDR3 length: 16 residues. V shed 0 bases and J 2 bases; nucleotides not matched to a gene: 6. This chain's CDR3 is CASSVAAGGSTDTQYF. As DNA, the CDR3 is TGTGCCAGCAGCGTAGCCGCAGGGGGTTCCACAGATACGCAGTATTTT.

This chain connects TRBV5-1 to TRBJ2-1, with 9 nucleotides matching TRBD2. V trimming: 2 bases; J trimming: 4 bases; junction bases outside the gene matches: 7. Looked up from germline, CDR1 is SGHRS and CDR2 is YFSETQ. The CDR3 contains 16 residues. CDR3 sequence reads: CASSFDSGLAYNEQFF. CDR3 coding DNA: TGCGCCAGCAGCTTTGATTCGGGACTAGCTTACAATGAGCAGTTCTTC.

The DNA for the CDR3 is TGTGCCAGCAGTCCTAGCGGGAGTTGGACAGATACGCAGTATTTT. Protein: CASSPSGSWTDTQYF. V gene TRBV27 combines with J gene TRBJ2-3; 10 bases map to TRBD2. Per germline, CDR1 MNHEY and CDR2 SMNVEV (reference sequence). The CDR3 is made up of 15 amino acids. V was pared by 5 bases and J by 3 bases, with 5 bases of the junction left unmatched.

There are a few counts of this clone. The genes are TRBV13 and TRBJ1-3, with TRBD1 identical over 10 bases. CDR1 and CDR2 from the germline V gene are PRHDT and FYEKMQ (reference sequence). This CDR3 region has 17 residues. The V and J ends lost 4 bases and 4 bases, in that order; junction bases with no gene match: 10. The CDR3 here is CASSYKDRGLIGNTIYF. The CDR3 coding sequence is TGTGCCAGCAGCTACAAAGACAGGGGGCTAATCGGAAACACCATATATTTT.

This clone was detected once. The chain carries TRBV6-5 and TRBJ2-5; maybe TRBD2 (5 bases). CDR3 size: 14 residues. Germline values: CDR1 MNHEY, CDR2 SVGAGI. V was clipped by 2 bases and J by 1 base, with 8 bases between them. The CDR3 DNA reads TGTGCCAGCAGTTACGGAGGCGGCCAAGAGACCCAGTACTTC. Protein sequence: CASSYGGGQETQYF.

The CDR3 protein is CASNLAGTGSNEQFF. The CDR3 bases are TGTGCTAGCAACTTGGCCGGGACAGGTTCCAATGAGCAGTTCTTC. This chain uses TRBV12-5 with TRBJ2-1; 8 nucleotides agree with TRBD1. This CDR3 is 15 amino acids long. After removal of 9 bases from V and 6 bases from J, the junction contained 13 bases not matched to a gene. In germline, CDR1 is LGHNT, CDR2 FRNRAP.

The chain employs TRBV4-1 and TRBJ1-2, with 7 positions matching TRBD1. The J segment lost 7 bases and the V segment lost 1 base, leaving 6 bases of the junction unmatched. CDR3 length equals 14 residues. CDR1 and CDR2 from the germline V gene are MGHRA and YSYEKL. The CDR3 DNA reads as TGCGCCAGCAGCCAAGTTGGTACAGGGGTTGGCTACACCTTC. This codes for CASSQVGTGVGYTF.

The J gene is TRBJ2-1, the V gene TRBV24-1, with D perhaps TRBD2 (5 bases). Germline V gene data show CDR1 as KGHDR and CDR2 as SFDVKD. V lost 5 bases to trimming and J lost 5 bases, with 9 bases between them. The CDR3 covers 13 residues. As DNA, the CDR3 is TGTGCCACCAGTGGCTTCGGGGACAATGAGCAGTTCTTC. Translating it yields CATSGFGDNEQFF.

Note on this clone: An end of the junction differs from the germline gene, which may be a read error. The genes are TRBV11-3 and TRBJ2-7; weak D call: TRBD2 (5 bases). Germline V CDR1 and CDR2: SGHNT, YENEEA. The length of the CDR3 is 12 residues. CDR3 sequence reads: CASIGRCPERIF. The CDR3 region has the DNA TGTGCCAGCATCGGCCGGTGTCCCGAGCGGATATTC.

The chain recombines TRBV4-3 with TRBJ1-1; D is undetermined. The germline V and J ends were trimmed by 4 bases and 0 bases, with 9 bases remaining between them. The CDR3 sequence is 14 residues long. The V gene's germline CDR1 is LGHNA and CDR2 YSLEER. CDR3 bases: TGCGCCAGCAGCCCGGGTAGAGTGAACACTGAAGCTTTCTTT. Amino acid sequence: CASSPGRVNTEAFF.

The chain is built from TRBV27 and TRBJ2-1; D may be TRBD1 (6 bases). The germline V gene has CDR1 MNHEY and CDR2 SMNVEV (reference sequence). The V and J ends lost 6 bases and 2 bases respectively, with 14 bases between them. The length of the CDR3 is 15 residues. The CDR3 coding sequence is TGTGCCAGCAGCCGCGAGGGGGTTACCTACAATGAGCAGTTCTTC. This codes for CASSREGVTYNEQFF.

The rearrangement links TRBV4-1 to TRBJ2-2, with TRBD2 matching over 9 bases. The CDR3 extends over 18 amino acids. V was pared by 0 bases and J by 4 bases, with 9 bases of the junction left unmatched. CDR1 and CDR2 from the germline V gene are MGHRA and YSYEKL. In nucleotides, the CDR3 is TGCGCCAGCAGCCAAGATCGTGCGGGAGGGCCGGTCACCGGGGAGCTGTTTTTT. Translation: CASSQDRAGGPVTGELFF.

The V call is TRBV15, the J call TRBJ2-2, with a tentative D call TRBD1 (6 bases). V was shortened by 3 bases and J by 4 bases, with 15 bases between the two germline ends. CDR1 is LNHNV, CDR2 YYDKDF, per germline (reference sequence). The CDR3 extends over 16 amino acids. This chain's CDR3 is CATSRGTGFSTGELFF. In DNA, the CDR3 is TGTGCCACCAGCAGGGGAACAGGGTTTTCCACCGGGGAGCTGTTTTTT.

The chain uses TRBV7-9 and TRBJ2-2; 8 positions match TRBD2. Per the germline V gene, CDR1 is SEHNR and CDR2 is FQNEAQ (reference sequence). The CDR3 sequence is 15 residues long. The J segment lost 6 bases and the V segment lost 1 base, leaving 4 bases of the junction unmatched. The CDR3 spells CASSLEAGGAGELFF. DNA for the CDR3: TGTGCCAGCAGCTTAGAGGCGGGAGGTGCCGGGGAGCTGTTTTTT.

V usage is TRBV4-3 and J usage is TRBJ2-1; 7 bases fit TRBD2. The V gene's germline CDR1 is LGHNA and CDR2 YSLEER. J lost 4 bases, V lost 3 bases, and 9 bases had no gene match. The CDR3 is made up of 16 amino acids. The CDR3 DNA reads as TGCGCCAGCAGCCACCCGACTAGCCCCTCTTACAATGAGCAGTTCTTC. It encodes CASSHPTSPSYNEQFF.

V is TRBV4-3 and J is TRBJ1-1, with TRBD1 identical over 8 bases. CDR1 is LGHNA and CDR2 is YSLEER in the germline V gene. V trimming: 1 base; J trimming: 0 bases; junction bases outside the gene matches: 1. CDR3 size: 15 residues. CDR3 coding DNA: TGCGCCAGCAGCCAAGGACAGGGGTTGAACACTGAAGCTTTCTTT. It codes for CASSQGQGLNTEAFF.

This sequence joins TRBV29-1 and TRBJ1-5; TRBD1 matches 10 bases. This CDR3 contains 15 residues. Trimming at V came to 6 bases and at J to 7 bases, leaving 12 bases not matched to a gene. Germline V gives CDR1 SQVTM, CDR2 ANQGSEA. In DNA form, the CDR3 reads TGCAGCGTCCTCACGGGACAGGGGATGGGGCAGCCCCAGCATTTT. Encoded protein: CSVLTGQGMGQPQHF.

The chain couples TRBV11-2 to TRBJ2-7, with TRBD2 matching over 10 bases. V trimming: 1 base; J trimming: 5 bases; junction bases outside the gene matches: 5. The CDR3 contains 15 residues. Germline lookup yields CDR1 SGHAT and CDR2 FQNNGV. CDR3 sequence (DNA): TGTGCCAGCAGCTTAGCAGGCCTAGCGGGAGACGAGCAGTACTTC. Translating it yields CASSLAGLAGDEQYF.

The rearrangement links TRBV4-3 to TRBJ2-1; possibly TRBD2 for D (7 bases). Trimming stripped 2 bases from V and 9 bases from J, with 14 bases between. The CDR3 has 14 residues. CDR1 is LGHNA, CDR2 YSLEER, per germline. The CDR3 coding sequence is TGCGCCAGCAGCCAATTGGGGGGGGGCGGTGAGCAGTTCTTC. Amino acid sequence: CASSQLGGGGEQFF.

The rearrangement uses TRBV2 and TRBJ2-7, with TRBD2 matching 8 bases. V trimming: 4 bases; J trimming: 5 bases; junction bases outside the gene matches: 4. Germline V gene sequence: CDR1 SNHLY, CDR2 FYNNEI. The CDR3 is 13 residues long. The CDR3 DNA is TGTGCCAGCAGTGGTTCGGGGGGGCACGAGCAGTACTTC. Protein: CASSGSGGHEQYF.

The chain has TRBV19 and TRBJ1-2; D call uncertain. Trimming stripped 2 bases from V and 7 bases from J, with 14 bases between. Germline CDR1 LNHDA, CDR2 SQIVND (reference sequence). CDR3 size: 14 residues. The CDR3 region is CASSISGLPGGYTF. DNA for the CDR3: TGTGCCAGTAGTATAAGCGGTCTGCCGGGTGGCTACACCTTC. The entire variable domain, with the rest obtained from reference TRBV19 and TRBJ1-2, is as follows: DGGITQSPKYLFRKEGQNVTLSCEQNLNHDAMYWYRQDPGQGLRLIYYSQIVNDFQKGDIAEGYSVSREKKESFPLTVTSAQKNPTAFYLCASSISGLPGGYTFGSGTRLTVV.

The chain is built from TRBV7-2 and TRBJ1-4; D possibly corresponds to TRBD1 (5 bases). This CDR3 is built from 16 residues. The germline V gene encodes CDR1 SGHTA and CDR2 FQGNSA. With 5 bases removed from V and 8 bases from J, the gap between germline ends came to 21 bases. The CDR3 DNA follows: TGTGCCAGCAGCCCCGGGGGTGGGCAGAAGAACGAAAAACTGTTTTTT. This encodes CASSPGGGQKNEKLFF.

The chain is built from TRBV21-1 and TRBJ2-6; TRBD1, as called in the table, went unchecked against the DNA. TRBV21-1 counts as a pseudogene. The CDR3 is 24 amino acids. DNA for the CDR3: TGTGCCAGCAGCAAAGTTCTTCGGACAGGGGAAGCCCAGAAGGGGACCTCTGGGGCCAACGTCCTGACTTTC. Protein product: CASSKVLRTGEAQKGTSGANVLTF.

The J gene is TRBJ2-5, the V gene TRBV19; tentative D call: TRBD2 (5 bases). This CDR3 region has 11 residues. The V gene lost 4 bases and the J gene lost 9 bases, with 9 bases spanning the gap. The germline gives CDR1 LNHDA, CDR2 SQIVND (reference sequence). The CDR3 DNA is TGTGCCAGTAGTAATGAGGGCCCCCAGTACTTC. It specifies CASSNEGPQYF.